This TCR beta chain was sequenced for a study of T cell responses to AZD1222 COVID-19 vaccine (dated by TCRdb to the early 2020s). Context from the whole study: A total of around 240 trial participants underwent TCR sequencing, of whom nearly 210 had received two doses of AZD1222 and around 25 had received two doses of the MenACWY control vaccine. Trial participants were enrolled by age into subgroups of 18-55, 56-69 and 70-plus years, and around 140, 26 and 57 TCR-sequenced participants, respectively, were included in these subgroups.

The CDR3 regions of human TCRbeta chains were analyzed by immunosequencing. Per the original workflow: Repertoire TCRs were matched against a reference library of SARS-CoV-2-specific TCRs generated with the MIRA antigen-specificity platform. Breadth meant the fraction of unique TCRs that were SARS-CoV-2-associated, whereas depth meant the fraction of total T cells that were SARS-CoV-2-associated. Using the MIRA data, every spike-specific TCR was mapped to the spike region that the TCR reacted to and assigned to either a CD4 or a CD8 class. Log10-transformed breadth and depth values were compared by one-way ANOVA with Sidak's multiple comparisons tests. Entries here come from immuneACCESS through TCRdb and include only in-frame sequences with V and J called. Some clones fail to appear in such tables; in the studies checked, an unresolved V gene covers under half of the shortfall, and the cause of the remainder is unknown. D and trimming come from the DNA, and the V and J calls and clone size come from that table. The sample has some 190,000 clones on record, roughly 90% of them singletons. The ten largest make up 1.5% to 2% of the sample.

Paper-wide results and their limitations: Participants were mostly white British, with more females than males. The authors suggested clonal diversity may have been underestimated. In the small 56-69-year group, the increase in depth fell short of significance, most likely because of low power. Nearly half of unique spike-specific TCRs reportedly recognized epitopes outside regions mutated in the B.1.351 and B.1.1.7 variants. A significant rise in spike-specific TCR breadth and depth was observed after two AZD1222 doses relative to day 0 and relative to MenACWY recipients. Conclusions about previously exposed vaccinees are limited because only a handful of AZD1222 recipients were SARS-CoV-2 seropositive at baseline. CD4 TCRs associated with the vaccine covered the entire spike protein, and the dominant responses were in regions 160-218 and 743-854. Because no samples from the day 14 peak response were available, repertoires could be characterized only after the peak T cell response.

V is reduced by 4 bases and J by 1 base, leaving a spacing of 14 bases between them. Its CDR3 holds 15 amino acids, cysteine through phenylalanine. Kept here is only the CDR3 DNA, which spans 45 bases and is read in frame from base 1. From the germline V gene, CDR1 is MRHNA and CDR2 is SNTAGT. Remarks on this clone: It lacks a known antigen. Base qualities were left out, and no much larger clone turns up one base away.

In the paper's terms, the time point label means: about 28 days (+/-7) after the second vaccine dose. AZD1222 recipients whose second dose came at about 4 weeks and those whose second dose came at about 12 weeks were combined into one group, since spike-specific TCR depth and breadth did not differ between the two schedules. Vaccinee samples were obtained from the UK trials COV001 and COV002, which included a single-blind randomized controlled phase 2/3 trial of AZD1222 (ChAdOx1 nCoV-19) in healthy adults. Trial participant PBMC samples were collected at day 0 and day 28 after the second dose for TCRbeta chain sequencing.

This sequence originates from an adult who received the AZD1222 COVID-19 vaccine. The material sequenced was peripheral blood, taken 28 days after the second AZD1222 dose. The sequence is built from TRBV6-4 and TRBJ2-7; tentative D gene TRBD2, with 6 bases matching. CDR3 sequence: CASSVEGTGSYEQYF. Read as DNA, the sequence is TGTGCCAGCAGTGTTGAAGGGACTGGTTCCTACGAGCAGTACTTC.